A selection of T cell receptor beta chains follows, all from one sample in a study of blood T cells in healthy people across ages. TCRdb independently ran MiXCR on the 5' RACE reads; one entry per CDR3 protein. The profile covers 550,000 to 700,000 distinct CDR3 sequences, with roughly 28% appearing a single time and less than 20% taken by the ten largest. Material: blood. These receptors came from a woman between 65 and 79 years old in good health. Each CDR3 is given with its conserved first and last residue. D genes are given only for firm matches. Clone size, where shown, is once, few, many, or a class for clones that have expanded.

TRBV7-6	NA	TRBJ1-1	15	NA	CASSRGRDSGTEAFF	TGTGCCAGCAGCCGAGGCCGGGACTCGGGCACTGAAGCTTTCTTT
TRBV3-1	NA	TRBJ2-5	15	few	CASSHRDLWEETQYF	TGTGCCAGCAGCCACCGGGACCTATGGGAAGAGACCCAGTACTTC
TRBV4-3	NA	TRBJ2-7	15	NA	CASSPIRDGIYEQYF	TGCGCCAGCAGCCCTATTCGAGATGGGATCTACGAGCAGTACTTC
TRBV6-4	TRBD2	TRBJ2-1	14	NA	CASSPGGGSNEQFF	TGTGCCAGCAGTCCGGGAGGAGGGAGCAATGAGCAGTTCTTC
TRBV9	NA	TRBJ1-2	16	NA	CASSTRQDRLNYGYTF	TGTGCCAGCAGCACCCGACAGGACCGTCTTAACTATGGCTACACCTTC
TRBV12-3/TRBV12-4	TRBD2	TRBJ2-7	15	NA	CASSLDSGGYYEQYF	TGTGCCAGCAGTTTAGATAGCGGGGGGTACTACGAGCAGTACTTC
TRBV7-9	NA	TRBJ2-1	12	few	CASSFTGDEQFF	TGTGCCAGCAGCTTTACGGGCGATGAGCAGTTCTTC
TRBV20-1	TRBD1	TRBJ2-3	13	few	CSAWGDREDTQYF	TGCAGTGCTTGGGGAGACAGGGAAGATACGCAGTATTTT
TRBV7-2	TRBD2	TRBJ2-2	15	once	CASSLEAGGAGELFF	TGTGCCAGCAGCTTAGAGGCCGGGGGGGCCGGGGAGCTGTTTTTT
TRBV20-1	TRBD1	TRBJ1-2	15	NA	CSADGTEESNYGYTF	TGCAGTGCTGACGGGACAGAGGAATCTAACTATGGCTACACCTTC
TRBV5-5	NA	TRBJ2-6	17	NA	CASSLGLMRSGANVLTF	TGTGCCAGCAGCTTGGGTCTTATGCGCTCTGGGGCCAACGTCCTGACTTTC
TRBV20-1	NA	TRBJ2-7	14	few	CSAPHREGSYEQYF	TGCAGTGCTCCCCACAGGGAAGGAAGCTACGAGCAGTACTTC
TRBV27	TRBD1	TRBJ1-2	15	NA	CASSPNRGHYYGYTF	TGTGCCAGCAGTCCAAACAGGGGGCACTACTATGGCTACACCTTC
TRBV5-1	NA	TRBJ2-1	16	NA	CASSPSGGVIGNEQFF	TGCGCCAGCAGCCCCTCTGGTGGGGTAATAGGCAATGAGCAGTTCTTC
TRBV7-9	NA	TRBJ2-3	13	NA	CASSYDRFSTQYF	TGTGCCAGCAGCTACGACAGGTTTAGTACGCAGTATTTT
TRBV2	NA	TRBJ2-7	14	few	CASSDARFPYEQYF	TGTGCCAGCAGTGATGCCCGCTTTCCCTACGAGCAGTACTTC
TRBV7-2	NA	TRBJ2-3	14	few	CASSLTRDQDTQYF	TGTGCCAGCAGCTTAACAAGGGATCAAGATACGCAGTATTTT
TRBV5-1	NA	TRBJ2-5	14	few	CASSSGTARETQYF	TGCGCCAGCAGCTCGGGGACGGCGAGAGAGACCCAGTACTTC
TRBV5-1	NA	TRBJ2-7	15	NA	CASSRTGQSSYEQYF	TGCGCCAGCAGCCGGACCGGACAGAGCTCCTACGAGCAGTACTTC
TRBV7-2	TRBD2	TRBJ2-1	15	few	CASSLVRAGGPLRFF	TGTGCCAGCAGCTTAGTGAGGGCGGGGGGGCCTCTCCGATTCTTC
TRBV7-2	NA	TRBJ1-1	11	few	CASSPGAEAFF	TGTGCCAGCAGCCCAGGGGCTGAAGCCTTCTTT
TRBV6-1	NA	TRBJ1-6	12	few	CASSEGNTPLHF	TGTGCCAGCAGTGAAGGGAACACACCCCTCCACTTT
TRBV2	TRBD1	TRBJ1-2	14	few	CASTPLGTAHGYTF	TGTGCCAGTACGCCTCTCGGGACAGCTCACGGCTACACCTTC
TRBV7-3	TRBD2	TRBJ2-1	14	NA	CASSPRRGVHEQFF	TGTGCCAGCAGCCCCCGACGGGGGGTCCATGAGCAGTTCTTC
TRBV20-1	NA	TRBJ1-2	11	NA	CSARSGGGYTF	TGCAGTGCTAGGTCTGGGGGGGGCTACACCTTC
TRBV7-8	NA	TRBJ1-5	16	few	CASSLEGGKSNQPQHF	TGTGCCAGCAGCTTAGAGGGCGGAAAAAGCAATCAGCCCCAGCATTTT
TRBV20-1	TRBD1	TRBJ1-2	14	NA	CSARGTGANYGYTF	TGCAGTGCTAGGGGGACAGGGGCTAACTATGGCTACACCTTC
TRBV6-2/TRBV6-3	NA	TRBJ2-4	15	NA	CASRESGTAKNIQYF	TGTGCCAGCCGAGAATCCGGGACAGCCAAAAACATTCAGTACTTC
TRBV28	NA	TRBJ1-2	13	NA	CASSSDGIYGYTF	TGTGCCAGCAGTTCTGACGGGATCTATGGCTACACCTTC
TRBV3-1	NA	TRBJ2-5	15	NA	CASSPDRLSYNERFF	TGTGCCAGCAGCCCCGACAGACTTTCCTACAATGAGCGGTTCTTC
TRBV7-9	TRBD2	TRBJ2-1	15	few	CASSSRLAGLNEQFF	TGTGCCAGCAGCTCAAGACTAGCGGGGCTAAATGAGCAGTTCTTC
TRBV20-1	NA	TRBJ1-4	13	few	CSASRTVEEKLFF	TGCAGTGCCAGCCGGACAGTTGAGGAAAAACTGTTTTTT
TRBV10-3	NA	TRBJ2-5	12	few	CAISELQETQYF	TGTGCCATCAGTGAGCTCCAAGAGACCCAGTACTTC
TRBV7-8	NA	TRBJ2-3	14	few	CASSLEAATDTQYF	TGTGCCAGCAGCTTGGAAGCGGCCACAGATACGCAGTATTTT
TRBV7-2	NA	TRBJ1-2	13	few	CASSTDFNYGYTF	TGTGCCAGTTCAACAGACTTTAACTATGGCTACACCTTC
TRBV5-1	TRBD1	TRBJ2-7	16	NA	CASSLWTGQGSYEQYF	TGCGCCAGCAGCTTGTGGACGGGACAGGGATCCTACGAGCAGTACTTC
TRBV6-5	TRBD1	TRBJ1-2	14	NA	CASRSPGQGYGYTF	TGTGCCAGCAGGTCTCCGGGACAGGGCTATGGCTACACCTTC